What follows are 18 T cell receptor beta chains derived from one specimen sequenced in a study of regulatory T cells in long-lasting Graves disease. Described time point: newly diagnosed GD, antithyroid drugs for less than 3 months. Researchers made the TCR library from RNA that was extracted from PBMCs. Building of the TCR beta libraries involved iRepertoire HTBI primers and Arm-PCR of CDR3 regions. TCRdb fed the multiplex PCR reads into MiXCR, producing one record per CDR3 protein. The table shows 200,000 to 250,000 distinct CDR3 sequences, with approximately 19% occurring only once. These data also featured in a second study, about T cells in Graves' hyperthyroidism and ophthalmopathy.

Material: peripheral blood mononuclear cells (PBMCs), obtained at new diagnosis, from a patient treated with antithyroid drugs. The receptors were gathered from a woman aged 25 to 39 with Graves disease.

The chain links TRBV2 to TRBJ2-1; D perhaps matches TRBD2 (6 bases). The CDR3 runs 15 residues. Germline V gene data show CDR1 as SNHLY and CDR2 as FYNNEI. Trimming took off 8 bases at V and 6 bases at J, with 20 bases between the two ends. CDR3 DNA sequence: TGTGCCAGCCACCCTCCGGTACTAGCATCCAATGAGCAGTTCTTC. Protein sequence: CASHPPVLASNEQFF.

This clonotype has a count of ten or more. The genes are TRBV2 and TRBJ2-2; the match to TRBD2 covers 7 bases. V lost 6 bases to trimming and J lost 0 bases; unmatched junction nucleotides: 10. Germline CDR1 SNHLY, CDR2 FYNNEI. There are 17 residues in the CDR3. The CDR3 is CASSPRASGTNTGELFF. The DNA of the CDR3 is TGTGCCAGCAGCCCTCGCGCTAGCGGAACGAACACCGGGGAGCTGTTTTTT.

This clonotype has at least ten counts. V gene TRBV4-2 combines with J gene TRBJ2-7; TRBD2 matches 7 bases. V gave up 1 base and J gave up 2 bases; unmatched junction bases: 5. There are 15 residues in the CDR3. The germline V gene has CDR1 LGHNA and CDR2 YNFKEQ. CDR3 bases: TGTGCCAGCAGCCAAGCGCGGGGGTTGGCCTACGAGCAGTACTTC. Its protein product is CASSQARGLAYEQYF.

This clonotype came up many times. The chain carries TRBV6-1 and TRBJ2-5; 7 bases map to TRBD2. The V and J ends lost 6 bases and 3 bases, in that order; junction bases with no gene match: 7. The CDR3 is 14 residues long. Germline V CDR1 and CDR2: MNHNS, SASEGT. This chain's CDR3 is CASSRRGGKETQYF. The CDR3, as DNA: TGTGCCAGCAGCCGGCGGGGAGGGAAAGAGACCCAGTACTTC.

This clonotype was recorded many times. In DNA form, the CDR3 reads TGTGCCAGCTCACCACCGCTGCAGGCGGAAGCTTTCTTT. Translating gives CASSPPLQAEAFF. V usage is TRBV18 and J usage is TRBJ1-1; D is undetermined. Germline V gives CDR1 KGHSH, CDR2 LQKENI. The CDR3 contains 13 residues. Trimming took off 0 bases at V and 8 bases at J, with 10 bases between the two ends.

The rearrangement uses TRBV5-1 and TRBJ2-5, with 10 positions matching TRBD2. V lost 4 bases to trimming and J lost 5 bases; unmatched junction nucleotides: 14. This CDR3 has 17 residues. In germline, CDR1 is SGHRS, CDR2 YFSETQ. CDR3 DNA: TGCGCCAGCAGCACGTCCAAGACTAGCGGGCCTCTGGAGACCCAGTACTTC. Its translation is CASSTSKTSGPLETQYF.

V usage is TRBV5-6 and J usage is TRBJ2-7; D unclear. From germline, CDR1 is SGHDT and CDR2 YYEEEE. Trimming cost V 0 bases and J 2 bases, with 6 bases left between them. The CDR3 is 13 amino acids. CDR3 sequence: CASSLEGPYEQYF. The CDR3 DNA reads TGTGCCAGCAGCTTGGAGGGCCCCTACGAGCAGTACTTC.

This clonotype has ten or more counts. In DNA, the CDR3 is TGTGCCAGCAGTTTCCCAGGGTCTAGCAATCAGCCCCAGCATTTT. Translated, it gives CASSFPGSSNQPQHF. The chain combines TRBV28 with TRBJ1-5, with D perhaps TRBD1 (5 bases). The CDR3 is 15 amino acids. Germline CDR1 and CDR2: MDHEN and SYDVKM. V shed 3 bases and J shed 0 bases, with 9 bases lying between them.

This clonotype was detected ten times or more. This chain connects TRBV7-9 to TRBJ1-4; D ambiguous. V was pared by 1 base and J by 6 bases, with 12 bases between. Germline V gene lookup returns CDR1 SEHNR and CDR2 FQNEAQ (reference sequence). The CDR3 is 15 amino acids. The CDR3 spells CASSLVGVSHEKLFF. DNA for the CDR3: TGTGCCAGCAGCTTAGTTGGGGTCAGCCATGAAAAACTGTTTTTT. The full variable domain, completed using reference TRBV7-9 and TRBJ1-4, is DTGVSQNPRHKITKRGQNVTFRCDPISEHNRLYWYRQTLGQGPEFLTYFQNEAQLEKSRLLSDRFSAERPKGSFSTLEIQRTEQGDSAMYLCASSLVGVSHEKLFFGSGTQLSVL.

This clonotype appeared many times. This chain joins TRBV6-2 or TRBV6-3 and TRBJ2-3; TRBD1 matches at 7 bases. CDR1 is MNHEY and CDR2 is SVGEGT in the germline V gene. The ends lost 5 bases at V and 0 bases at J; junction bases unmatched: 8. This CDR3 is built from 16 residues. The DNA for the CDR3 is TGTGCCAGCAGTGCGGACAGGCGGACTAGCACAGATACGCAGTATTTT. It yields the protein CASSADRRTSTDTQYF.

This clonotype was recorded at least ten times. The chain carries TRBV19 and TRBJ1-1, with D perhaps matching TRBD1 (6 bases). V dropped 3 bases and J dropped 0 bases, with 8 bases sitting between them. This CDR3 contains 14 residues. Germline lookup yields CDR1 LNHDA and CDR2 SQIVND (reference sequence). The CDR3 protein is CASSIGGLNTEAFF. The DNA of the CDR3 is TGTGCCAGTAGTATCGGGGGCCTGAACACTGAAGCTTTCTTT.

V gene TRBV18 combines with J gene TRBJ2-7; TRBD1 agrees at 11 bases. Germline V gives CDR1 KGHSH, CDR2 LQKENI. The CDR3 consists of 14 residues. V lost 6 bases, J lost 4 bases, and 5 bases stayed unmatched. The CDR3 sequence is CASSNGQGAYEQYF. The CDR3 DNA is TGTGCCAGCTCGAACGGACAGGGGGCATACGAGCAGTACTTC.

In its sample, this clonotype was seen many times. The chain links TRBV6-5 to TRBJ1-4, with a possible D match to TRBD1 (6 bases). The V gene lost 0 bases and the J gene lost 7 bases, with 12 bases spanning the gap. The CDR3 is 15 residues long. CDR1 and CDR2 (germline): MNHEY, SVGAGI. The CDR3 region is CASSYSAGGVEKLFF. The CDR3 DNA reads as TGTGCCAGCAGTTACTCAGCGGGGGGCGTTGAAAAACTGTTTTTT.

Many counts were recorded for this clonotype. This chain uses TRBV11-2 with TRBJ2-3; no clear D. V lost 2 bases, J lost 0 bases, and 6 bases lay in between. CDR1 and CDR2 from the germline V gene are SGHAT and FQNNGV. The CDR3 runs 14 residues. The CDR3 DNA is TGTGCCAGCAGCTTACAACTAAGCACAGATACGCAGTATTTT. It translates to CASSLQLSTDTQYF. Full variable domain (missing parts from reference TRBV11-2 and TRBJ2-3): EAGVAQSPRYKIIEKRQSVAFWCNPISGHATLYWYQQILGQGPKLLIQFQNNGVVDDSQLPKDRFSAERLKGVDSTLKIQPAKLEDSAVYLCASSLQLSTDTQYFGPGTRLTVL.

This clonotype has at least ten counts. This chain connects TRBV11-2 to TRBJ2-2; no firm D call. V lost 4 bases, J lost 1 base, and 4 bases lay in between. The length of the CDR3 is 13 residues. Germline loops: CDR1 SGHAT, CDR2 FQNNGV. CDR3 amino acids: CASSSGNTGELFF. CDR3 nucleotide sequence: TGTGCCAGCAGCTCAGGGAACACCGGGGAGCTGTTTTTT.

This clonotype was recorded many times. The chain recombines TRBV30 with TRBJ2-5, with 11 bases lining up with TRBD2. V was pared by 0 bases and J by 5 bases, with 11 bases of the junction left unmatched. CDR1 GTSNPN and CDR2 SVGIG come from the germline V gene (reference sequence). This CDR3 contains 17 residues. CDR3 in amino acids: CAWSVARTSGSGETQYF. DNA for the CDR3: TGTGCCTGGAGTGTAGCGAGAACTAGCGGGAGTGGGGAGACCCAGTACTTC.

The rearrangement joins TRBV28 to TRBJ2-1; D gene ambiguous. The ends were cut back, 5 bases at V and 0 bases at J, with 11 bases in the middle. Germline-derived CDR1 and CDR2 are MDHEN and SYDVKM. The CDR3 totals 15 residues. The CDR3 spells CASSPRPSSYNEQFF. For the CDR3, the DNA is TGTGCCAGCAGTCCTAGGCCAAGCTCCTACAATGAGCAGTTCTTC.

This clonotype has at least ten counts. The chain recombines TRBV3-1 with TRBJ1-2; D possibly corresponds to TRBD1 (6 bases). Germline-derived CDR1 and CDR2 are LGHDT and YNNKEL (reference sequence). The V gene lost 4 bases and the J gene lost 8 bases, with 23 bases spanning the gap. The CDR3 contains 16 residues. The CDR3 sequence is CASSLRAGQSRGGYTF. The CDR3 DNA is TGTGCCAGCAGCCTGAGAGCGGGACAATCAAGGGGGGGCTACACCTTC.